This T cell receptor beta chain was observed in a study of T-cell memory formation after mild COVID-19. Overall study results and limits: Of the contracting clones, CD4+ ones lay mainly in CM and EM, and CD8+ ones in EMRA. While clones contracting from day 15 to 85 were balanced between CD4 and CD8, later expanders leaned CD4+.

This clonotype has only a few counts. The antigen is not known. MiXCR was run by TCRdb on the 5' RACE reads, yielding one entry per CDR3 protein. The table lists about 140,000 distinct CDR3 sequences, 11% to 15% of them singletons. CDR3 size: 15 residues. CDR1 is LNHNV and CDR2 is YYDKDF in the germline V gene (reference sequence). V shed 4 bases and J shed 3 bases, with 16 bases lying between them. This sequence was found in an adult woman who had mild COVID-19 (a few samples of this study predate the infection). Cell type and time point are not known. The sample comprised PBMCs or a T cell subset sorted from them (not recorded which). This chain joins TRBV15 and TRBJ2-7; D may correspond to TRBD1 or TRBD2 (5 bases each). The CDR3 nucleotides are TGTGCCACCAGCACCCTCCCGGGACCAAGCTACGAGCAGTACTTC. Translating it yields CATSTLPGPSYEQYF. Based on the CDR3 plus reference TRBV15 and TRBJ2-7, the full variable domain is DAMVIQNPRYQVTQFGKPVTLSCSQTLNHNVMYWYQQKSSQAPKLLFHYYDKDFNNEADTPDNFQSRRPNTSFCFLDIRSPGLGDTAMYLCATSTLPGPSYEQYFGPGTRLTVT.